The 13 T cell receptor beta chains listed next were all sequenced from one sample in a study of graft-versus-host responses after intestinal transplantation. The data were produced by immunoSEQ multiplex PCR, yet TCRdb's version contains in-frame clones alone and is incomplete. Among about 88,000 clones listed, 94% were seen once. No antigens are known for them. The sample was unstimulated CD4+ T cells sorted from spleen or lymph node cells, taken before transplant. The receptors were gathered from a human donor who was the organ donor for an intestinal transplant.

This clone was seen a handful of times. The rearrangement uses TRBV4-2 and TRBJ2-3; 14 bases are a match to TRBD2. The trim removed 4 bases at V and 4 bases at J, leaving 1 base unmatched. The CDR3 runs 15 residues. Germline V gene lookup returns CDR1 LGHNA and CDR2 YNFKEQ. CDR3: CASSRLAGGPDTQYF. For the CDR3, the DNA is TGTGCCAGCAGCCGACTAGCGGGGGGGCCAGATACGCAGTATTTT.

Points on this clone: Distinct nucleotide sequences in the sample also encode this CDR3. The chain employs TRBV11-3 and TRBJ2-7, with D uncertain. Germline CDR1 and CDR2: SGHNT and YENEEA. V was cut by 4 bases and J by 7 bases, with 14 bases left in between. The CDR3 length is 13 residues. Here the CDR3 DNA reads TGTGCCAGCAGCTCCGGGCCTTTGGGGGAGCAGTACTTC. Its translation: CASSSGPLGEQYF.

The chain couples TRBV6-6 to TRBJ2-7; the D is unclear. The ends were cut back, 7 bases at V and 0 bases at J, with 7 bases in the middle. Germline V gene sequence: CDR1 MNHNY, CDR2 SVGAGI (reference sequence). This CDR3 is built from 12 residues. The CDR3 DNA follows: TGTGCCAGCACTGAGAGCTCCTACGAGCAGTACTTC. Translated: CASTESSYEQYF.

The chain uses TRBV5-4 and TRBJ2-7; 10 bases align to TRBD1. V shed 1 base, J shed 2 bases, and the junction held 3 bases outside the gene matches. This CDR3 comprises 15 residues. Per the germline V gene, CDR1 is SGHNT and CDR2 is YYREEE (reference sequence). Here the CDR3 DNA reads TGTGCCAGCAGCTTGTTCGGACAGGGGGCCTACGAGCAGTACTTC. This sequence encodes CASSLFGQGAYEQYF. The whole variable domain, filled in from reference TRBV5-4 and TRBJ2-7, reads ETGVTQSPTHLIKTRGQQVTLRCSSQSGHNTVSWYQQALGQGPQFIFQYYREEENGRGNFPPRFSGLQFPNYSSELNVNALELDDSALYLCASSLFGQGAYEQYFGPGTRLTVT.

This clone was seen a few times. The chain uses TRBV6-6 and TRBJ1-1, with D possibly TRBD1 on 5 matching bases. This CDR3 region has 15 residues. V gave up 5 bases and J gave up 3 bases, with 16 bases separating them. Germline V gene data show CDR1 as MNHNY and CDR2 as SVGAGI (reference sequence). CDR3 residues: CASSGAGITDTEAFF. The CDR3 DNA is TGTGCCAGCAGTGGGGCCGGAATCACGGACACTGAAGCTTTCTTT.

The chain recombines TRBV9 with TRBJ2-1; 11 bases are a match to TRBD2. The CDR3 consists of 18 residues. V was pared by 0 bases and J by 4 bases, with 9 bases of the junction left unmatched. CDR1 SGDLS and CDR2 YYNGEE come from the germline V gene. As DNA, the CDR3 is TGTGCCAGCAGCGTAGCTCTTTCTAGCGGGGGGCCTTACAATGAGCAGTTCTTC. Translated: CASSVALSSGGPYNEQFF.

This sequence joins TRBV6-5 and TRBJ2-1; D not resolved. Trimming took off 6 bases at V and 6 bases at J, with 9 bases between the two ends. CDR1 MNHEY and CDR2 SVGAGI come from the germline V gene. CDR3 length: 12 residues. The CDR3 region is CASSRPGNEQFF. The CDR3 region has the DNA TGTGCCAGCAGCCGACCCGGCAATGAGCAGTTCTTC.

This chain links TRBV4-2 with TRBJ1-3; no clear D. Trimming took 2 bases from V and 4 from J, leaving 9 bases between them. This CDR3 is built from 14 residues. Germline V gives CDR1 LGHNA, CDR2 YNFKEQ. The CDR3 reads CASSQRGGGNTIYF. The CDR3 nucleotides are TGTGCCAGCAGCCAAAGAGGAGGGGGAAACACCATATATTTT.

This chain connects TRBV5-1 to TRBJ1-1; a weak D match, TRBD1 (5 bases). Germline V gene lookup returns CDR1 SGHRS and CDR2 YFSETQ. Trimming took off 0 bases at V and 1 base at J, with 7 bases between the two ends. The CDR3 is made up of 14 amino acids. In DNA, the CDR3 is TGCGCCAGCAGCTTGGTTGGGGGGAACACTGAAGCTTTCTTT. This sequence encodes CASSLVGGNTEAFF.

The V and J genes are TRBV19 and TRBJ1-4; 7 nucleotides line up with TRBD1. The CDR3 runs to 14 residues. Germline-derived CDR1 and CDR2 are LNHDA and SQIVND (reference sequence). V trimming: 5 bases; J trimming: 6 bases; junction bases outside the gene matches: 6. The CDR3 DNA sequence: TGTGCCAGTAGTTTCTGGACAGGTGATGAAAAACTGTTTTTT. Amino acids: CASSFWTGDEKLFF.

The chain is built from TRBV14 and TRBJ2-1; 16 bases align to TRBD2. The V gene end was trimmed by 6 bases and the J gene end by 3 bases; junction bases not matched to a gene: 11. The CDR3 loop spans 19 amino acids. Germline V gene sequence: CDR1 SGHDN, CDR2 FVKESK. The CDR3 nucleotides read TGTGCCAGCAGTCCCCTACCCGGGACTAGCGGGGGGGGCTACAATGAGCAGTTCTTC. Translation gives CASSPLPGTSGGGYNEQFF.

The chain recombines TRBV23-1 with TRBJ2-1, with 8 nucleotides matching TRBD1. TRBV23-1 is labeled an ORF, and its function is uncertain. J gave up 8 bases and V 2 bases, and 8 bases lay outside the gene matches. This CDR3 comprises 15 residues. The CDR3 region has the DNA TGCGCCAGCAGTCAAGAGGACAGGGTTGGACATGAGCAGTTCTTC. It translates to CASSQEDRVGHEQFF.

The chain recombines TRBV5-4 with TRBJ1-4; D unresolved. CDR1 SGHNT and CDR2 YYREEE come from the germline V gene (reference sequence). The CDR3 length is 14 residues. Deletions cut 2 bases from V and 3 bases from J, with 8 bases between. The CDR3 here is CASSFRGPNEKLFF. For the CDR3, the DNA is TGTGCCAGCAGCTTTCGAGGCCCTAATGAAAAACTGTTTTTT. The full variable domain, its missing parts supplied by reference TRBV5-4 and TRBJ1-4, is ETGVTQSPTHLIKTRGQQVTLRCSSQSGHNTVSWYQQALGQGPQFIFQYYREEENGRGNFPPRFSGLQFPNYSSELNVNALELDDSALYLCASSFRGPNEKLFFGSGTQLSVL.